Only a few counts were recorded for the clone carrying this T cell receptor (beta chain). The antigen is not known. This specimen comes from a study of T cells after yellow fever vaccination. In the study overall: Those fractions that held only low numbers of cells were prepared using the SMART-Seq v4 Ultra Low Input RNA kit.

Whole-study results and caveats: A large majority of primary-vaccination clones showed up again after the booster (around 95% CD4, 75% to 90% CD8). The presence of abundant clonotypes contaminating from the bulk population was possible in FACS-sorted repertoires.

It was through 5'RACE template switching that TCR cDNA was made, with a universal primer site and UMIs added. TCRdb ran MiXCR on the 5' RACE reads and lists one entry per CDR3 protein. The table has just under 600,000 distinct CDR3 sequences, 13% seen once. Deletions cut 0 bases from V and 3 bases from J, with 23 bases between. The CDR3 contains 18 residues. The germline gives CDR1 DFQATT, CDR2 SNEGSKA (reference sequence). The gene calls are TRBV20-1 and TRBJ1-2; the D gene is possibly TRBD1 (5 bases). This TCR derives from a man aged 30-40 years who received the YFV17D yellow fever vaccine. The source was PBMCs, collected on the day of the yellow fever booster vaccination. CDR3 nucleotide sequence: TGCAGTGCTAGAGAAGGAAGGAGCCCAGGCAGGGATTACTATGGCTACACCTTC. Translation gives CSAREGRSPGRDYYGYTF.